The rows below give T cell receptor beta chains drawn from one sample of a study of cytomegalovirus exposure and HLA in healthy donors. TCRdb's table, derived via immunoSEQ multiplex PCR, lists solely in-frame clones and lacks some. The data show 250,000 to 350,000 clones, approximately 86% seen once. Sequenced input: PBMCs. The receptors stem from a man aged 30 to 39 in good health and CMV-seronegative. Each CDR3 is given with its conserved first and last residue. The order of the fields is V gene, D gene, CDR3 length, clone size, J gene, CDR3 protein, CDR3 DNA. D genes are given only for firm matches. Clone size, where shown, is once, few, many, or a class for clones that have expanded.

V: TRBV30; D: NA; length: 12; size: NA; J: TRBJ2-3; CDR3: CAWSYQGNTQYF; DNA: TGTGCCTGGAGTTACCAGGGGAATACGCAGTATTTT
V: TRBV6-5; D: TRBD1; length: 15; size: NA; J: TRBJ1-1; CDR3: CASSYVPGGDTEAFF; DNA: TGTGCCAGCAGTTATGTACCAGGGGGCGACACTGAAGCTTTCTTT
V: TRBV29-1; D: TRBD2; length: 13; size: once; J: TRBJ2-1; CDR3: CSVGGGPRNEQFF; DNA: TGCAGCGTTGGCGGGGGGCCTCGGAATGAGCAGTTCTTC
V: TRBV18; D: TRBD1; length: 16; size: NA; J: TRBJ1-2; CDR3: CASSQMMTGANYGYTF; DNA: TGTGCCAGCTCACAGATGATGACAGGGGCTAACTATGGCTACACCTTC
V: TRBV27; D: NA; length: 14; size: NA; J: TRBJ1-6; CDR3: CASSFSGAGSPLHF; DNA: TGTGCCAGCAGTTTTTCAGGGGCTGGATCACCCCTCCACTTT
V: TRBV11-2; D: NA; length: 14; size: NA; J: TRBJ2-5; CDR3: CASSLDGWGGTQYF; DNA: TGTGCCAGCAGCTTAGATGGATGGGGCGGGACCCAGTACTTC
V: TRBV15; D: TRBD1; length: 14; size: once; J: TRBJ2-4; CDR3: CATGSGTAENIQYF; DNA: TGTGCCACCGGGTCAGGGACAGCAGAAAACATTCAGTACTTC
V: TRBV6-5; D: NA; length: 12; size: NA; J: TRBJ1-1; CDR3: CASSLGRGEAFF; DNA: TGTGCCAGCAGTTTAGGACGGGGAGAAGCTTTCTTT
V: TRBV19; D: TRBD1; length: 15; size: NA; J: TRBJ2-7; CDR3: CASSPRQGKSYEQYF; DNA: TGTGCCAGTAGTCCAAGACAGGGAAAGTCCTACGAGCAGTACTTC
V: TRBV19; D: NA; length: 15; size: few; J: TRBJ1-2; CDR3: CASARGGSSSDGYTF; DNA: TGTGCCAGTGCACGGGGGGGCAGTTCAAGTGACGGCTACACCTTC
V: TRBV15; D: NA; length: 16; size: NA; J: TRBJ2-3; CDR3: CATSRFPRGSTDTQYF; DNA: TGTGCCACCAGCAGATTTCCGCGGGGTAGCACAGATACGCAGTATTTT
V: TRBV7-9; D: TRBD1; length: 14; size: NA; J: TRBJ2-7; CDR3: CASSSTGVGDEQYF; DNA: TGTGCCAGCAGCTCGACAGGGGTTGGCGACGAGCAGTACTTC
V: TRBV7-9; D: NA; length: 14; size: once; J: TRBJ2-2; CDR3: CASSHVPRGGELFF; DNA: TGTGCCAGCAGCCACGTTCCTAGGGGCGGGGAGCTGTTTTTT
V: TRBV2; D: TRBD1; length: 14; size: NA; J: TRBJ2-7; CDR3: CASSGQGYSYEQYF; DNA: TGTGCCAGCAGTGGACAGGGGTACTCCTACGAGCAGTACTTC
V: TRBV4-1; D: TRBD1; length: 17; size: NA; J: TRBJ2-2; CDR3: CASSQRTGGGYTGELFF; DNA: TGCGCCAGCAGCCAAAGGACAGGGGGTGGCTACACCGGGGAGCTGTTTTTT
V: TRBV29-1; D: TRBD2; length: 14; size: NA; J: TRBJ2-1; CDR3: CSVVTSQRGGEQFF; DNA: TGCAGCGTTGTTACCTCCCAGCGGGGAGGCGAGCAGTTCTTC
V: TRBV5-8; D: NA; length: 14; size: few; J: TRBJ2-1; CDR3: CASSFGYRANEQFF; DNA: TGTGCCAGCAGCTTTGGGTACAGGGCCAATGAGCAGTTCTTC
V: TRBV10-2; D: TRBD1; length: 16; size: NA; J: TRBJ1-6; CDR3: CASREVQGGYNSPLHF; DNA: TGCGCCAGCAGAGAAGTACAGGGGGGGTATAATTCACCCCTCCACTTT
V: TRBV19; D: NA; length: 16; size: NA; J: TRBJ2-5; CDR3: CASSIRNGQGGETQYF; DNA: TGTGCCAGTAGTATCCGAAACGGTCAGGGAGGAGAGACCCAGTACTTC
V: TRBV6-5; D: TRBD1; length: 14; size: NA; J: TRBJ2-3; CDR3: CASSRTGRTDTQYF; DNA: TGTGCCAGCAGTAGGACAGGCCGGACAGATACGCAGTATTTT
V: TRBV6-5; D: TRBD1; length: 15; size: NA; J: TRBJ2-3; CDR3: CASSYSDRGTDTQYF; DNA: TGTGCCAGCAGTTACTCCGACAGGGGGACCGATACGCAGTATTTT
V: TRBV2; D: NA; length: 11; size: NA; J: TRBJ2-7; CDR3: CASRRISEQYF; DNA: TGTGCCAGCAGGAGGATTAGCGAGCAGTACTTC
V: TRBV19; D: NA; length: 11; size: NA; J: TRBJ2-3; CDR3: CASGPPSLQYF; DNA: TGTGCCAGTGGCCCTCCCTCCTTGCAGTATTTT
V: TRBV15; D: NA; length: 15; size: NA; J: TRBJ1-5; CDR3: CATSRQQGADQPQHF; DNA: TGTGCCACCAGCAGGCAACAGGGTGCCGATCAGCCCCAGCATTTT
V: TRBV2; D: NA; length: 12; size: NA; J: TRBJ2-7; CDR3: CASGELMGEQYF; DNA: TGTGCCAGCGGGGAGCTCATGGGAGAGCAGTACTTC
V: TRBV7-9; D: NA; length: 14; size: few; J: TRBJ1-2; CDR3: CASSLGGGNYGYTF; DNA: TGTGCCAGCAGCTTAGGTGGGGGGAACTATGGCTACACCTTC
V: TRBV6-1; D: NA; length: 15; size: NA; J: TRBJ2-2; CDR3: CASRGRQGITGELFF; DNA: TGTGCCAGCAGAGGCCGGCAGGGTATCACCGGGGAGCTGTTTTTT
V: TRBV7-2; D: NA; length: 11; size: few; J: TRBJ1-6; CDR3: CASSLNSPLHF; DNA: TGTGCCAGCAGCCTCAATTCACCCCTCCACTTT
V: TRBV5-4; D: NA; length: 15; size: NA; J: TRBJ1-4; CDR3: CASSLAPDRNEKLFF; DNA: TGTGCCAGCAGCTTGGCCCCAGATCGTAATGAAAAACTGTTTTTT
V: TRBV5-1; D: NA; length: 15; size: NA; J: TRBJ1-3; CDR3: CASSFYGDSGNTIYF; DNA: TGCGCCAGCAGCTTTTACGGAGACTCTGGAAACACCATATATTTT
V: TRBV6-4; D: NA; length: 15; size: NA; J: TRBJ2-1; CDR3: CASSVEVGGNNEQFF; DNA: TGTGCCAGCAGTGTAGAGGTTGGGGGCAACAATGAGCAGTTCTTC
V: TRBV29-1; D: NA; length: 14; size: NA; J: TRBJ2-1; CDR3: CSAFSGYYYNEQFF; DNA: TGCAGCGCCTTTAGCGGTTACTACTACAATGAGCAGTTCTTC
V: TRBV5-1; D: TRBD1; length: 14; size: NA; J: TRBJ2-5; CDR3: CASSLAQGSKTQYF; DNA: TGCGCCAGCAGCTTGGCACAGGGGAGTAAAACCCAGTACTTC
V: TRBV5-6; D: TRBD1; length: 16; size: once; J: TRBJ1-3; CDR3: CASSRLDRISGNTIYF; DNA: TGTGCCAGCAGCCGCCTGGACAGGATCTCTGGAAACACCATATATTTT
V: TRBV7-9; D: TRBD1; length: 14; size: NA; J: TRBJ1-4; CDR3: CASSWGTGSEKLFF; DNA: TGTGCCAGCAGCTGGGGGACAGGGAGCGAAAAACTGTTTTTT